These T cell receptor beta chains were read from a single sample in a study of regulatory T cells in long-lasting Graves disease. In TCRdb, the multiplex PCR reads were re-called with MiXCR into one record per CDR3 protein. The top ten clones hold less than 15% of a sample with about 460,000 distinct CDR3 sequences, approximately 22% of them seen once. The material sequenced was peripheral blood mononuclear cells (PBMCs), taken when the disease was refractory, from a patient treated with antithyroid drugs. Receptors were obtained from a female donor with Graves disease. The CDR3 runs from the conserved cysteine through the conserved F or W. The D gene is left open where the match is weak. The size field is filled for only some rows; it gives once, few, many or a size class.

many	NA	TRBV30	TRBJ1-1	TGTGCCTGGACGGCGGCAGGATGGACTGAAGCTTTCTTT	CAWTAAGWTEAFF
few	NA	TRBV6-2/TRBV6-3	TRBJ1-6	TGTGCCAGCAGTGACATTCCAGAAATACCCCTCCACTTT	CASSDIPEIPLHF
NA	NA	TRBV5-1	TRBJ1-1	TGCGCCAGCAGGGCCACCGGACCCATGAACACTGAAGCTTTCTTT	CASRATGPMNTEAFF
few	TRBD1	TRBV6-1	TRBJ2-4	TGTGCCAGCAGCCGGGGACAGATATTTTTAGCCAAAAACATTCAGTACTTC	CASSRGQIFLAKNIQYF
NA	NA	TRBV20-1	TRBJ2-7	TGCAGTGCTAGGACCTGGAGAGGCTACGAGCAGTACTTC	CSARTWRGYEQYF
NA	NA	TRBV6-1	TRBJ2-5	TGTGCCTCCATTGGGGCGGGGGAGACCCAGTACTTC	CASIGAGETQYF
NA	NA	TRBV5-4	TRBJ1-2	TGTGCCAGCAGCTTGAGTGTGGTTAACTATGGCTACACCTTC	CASSLSVVNYGYTF
NA	TRBD1	TRBV15	TRBJ1-2	TGTGCCACCAGGGGTACAGGGGGTGGGAGCGGTGGCTACACCTTC	CATRGTGGGSGGYTF
NA	NA	TRBV7-2	TRBJ2-1	TGTGCCAGCAGCTTTAGGGCAAGCCTCAATGAGCAGTTCTTC	CASSFRASLNEQFF
NA	NA	TRBV5-1	TRBJ1-2	TGCGCCAGCAGCCCCGCTTCCCGATTCACCGATAACTATGGCTACACCTTC	CASSPASRFTDNYGYTF
many	NA	TRBV12-3/TRBV12-4	TRBJ2-2	TGTGCCAGCAGCCAGACCGGGGAGCTGTTTTTT	CASSQTGELFF
many	NA	TRBV27	TRBJ2-5	TGTGCCAGCTGGCGCCAACCCCAAGAGACCCAGTACTTC	CASWRQPQETQYF
NA	NA	TRBV7-2	TRBJ2-7	TGTGCCAGCAGCTTAGTTGAGGGGATTTACGAGCAGTACTTC	CASSLVEGIYEQYF
many	NA	TRBV12-3/TRBV12-4	TRBJ2-7	TGTGCCAGCAGTCTCTGGGGAGGCTGGGCCTACGAGCAGTACTTC	CASSLWGGWAYEQYF
NA	NA	TRBV12-3/TRBV12-4	TRBJ2-1	TGTGCCAGCAGTAGGAGACTGAGACTCAATGAGCAGTTCTTC	CASSRRLRLNEQFF
few	TRBD1	TRBV20-1	TRBJ1-5	TGCAGTGCCCCTGGGACAGACCATCAGCCCCAGCATTTT	CSAPGTDHQPQHF
NA	NA	TRBV4-3	TRBJ2-2	TGCGCCAGCAGCCAGGGCGGGACAGTCAGCACCGGGGAGCTGTTTTTT	CASSQGGTVSTGELFF
few	NA	TRBV27	TRBJ1-1	TGTGCCAGCAGTTTGTCAGGGGAGCCTGAAGCTTTCTTT	CASSLSGEPEAFF
NA	NA	TRBV7-2	TRBJ2-7	TGTGCCAGCAGCTTAGATGCCCACGAGCAGTACTTC	CASSLDAHEQYF
many	NA	TRBV28	TRBJ1-1	TGTGCCAGCAGTTCAGAGTCATCTAGGAACACTGAAGCTTTCTTT	CASSSESSRNTEAFF
many	NA	TRBV12-3/TRBV12-4	TRBJ2-7	TGTGCCAGCACCCGGCGGGGGACAGAGTCCTACGAGCAGTACTTC	CASTRRGTESYEQYF
NA	NA	TRBV6-6	TRBJ1-4	TGTGCCAGCAGTTACTCGGGGCATGAAAAACTGTTTTTT	CASSYSGHEKLFF